These T cell receptor beta chains were read from a single sample in a study of cytomegalovirus exposure and HLA in healthy donors. Sequencing was performed with immunoSEQ multiplex PCR; in TCRdb, only in-frame clones are kept and a portion is missing. The data hold 90,000 to 150,000 clones, with around 78% observed a single time. The sample taken for sequencing was PBMCs. These receptors all stem from a young woman in good health and CMV-seropositive. Both conserved end residues are trimmed from each CDR3. Rows may omit the clone size; those that give it use once, few, many or a size class.

v_gene,j_gene,abundance,CDR3aa
TRBV4-1,TRBJ1-2,NA,ASSQGQSVGYT
TRBV6-1,TRBJ1-5,NA,ASRVGGDNQPQH
TRBV7-3,TRBJ2-1,NA,ASSTGLAGGVDEQF
TRBV4-2,TRBJ1-1,NA,ASSQAVDSAEAF
TRBV5-1,TRBJ2-5,NA,ASGRQGPQETQY
TRBV28,TRBJ2-3,NA,ASSPQSGGSTDTQY
TRBV6-1,TRBJ2-2,few,ASSTEYRAAGELF
TRBV19,TRBJ2-5,once,ASSIGGGGLQETQY
TRBV6-1,TRBJ2-7,NA,ASRRQGHEQY
TRBV5-4,TRBJ2-5,few,ASTPGRRGIETQY
TRBV4-3,TRBJ1-1,few,ASSHQAGERGEAF
TRBV11-3,TRBJ2-5,NA,ASSKRTGPEETQY
TRBV19,TRBJ1-4,few,ASRNRETGGKLF
TRBV19,TRBJ2-2,NA,ASTADRGLPGELF
TRBV6-1,TRBJ2-3,NA,ASSDRTGDADTQY
TRBV2,TRBJ2-1,NA,ASRETGGSYNEQF
TRBV11-2,TRBJ2-5,NA,ASSLPAGFQETQY
TRBV9,TRBJ1-1,NA,ASSVVSKNTEAF
TRBV4-2,TRBJ2-3,NA,ASSQDRGETDTQY
TRBV6-6,TRBJ2-5,NA,ATYRAQETQY
TRBV4-2,TRBJ2-3,NA,ASSQKGRTGGADTQY
TRBV11-2,TRBJ2-7,NA,ASSVRDRAYEQY
TRBV11-2,TRBJ1-2,NA,ASSLGTGYGYT
TRBV19,TRBJ2-1,NA,ASTEQVSYNEQF